Listed below are T cell receptor beta chains from one sample, sequenced in a study of T cell clonotyping in hematopoietic cell transplantation. Generated by immunoSEQ multiplex PCR, the TCRdb table keeps only in-frame clones and is missing some. The profile covers about 11,000 clones, with under 55% appearing a single time and 8.5% taken by the ten largest. The sequenced sample was PBMCs, obtained 30 days after allogeneic stem cell transplant. Every receptor here comes from a male patient aged 45-59 years who had an allogeneic stem cell transplant from an unrelated donor, so the T cells may come from the graft donor. Some clones in this sample may be carry-over from other donors' samples. Each CDR3 is given with its conserved first and last residue. A D gene is named only where the DNA matches it firmly. Not every row has a clone size; where given, it reads once, few, many or a size class.

j_call | clone_size | d_call | v_call | cdr3_nt | cdr3_aa
TRBJ1-2 | NA | NA | TRBV6-5 | TGTGCCAGCAGTTACAGGTTGACGGTCTCTAACTATGGCTACACCTTC | CASSYRLTVSNYGYTF
TRBJ1-2 | NA | TRBD1 | TRBV28 | TGTGCCAGCAGCGGGACAGGGGTTATCGGTGGCTACACCTTC | CASSGTGVIGGYTF
TRBJ1-4 | NA | NA | TRBV7-9 | TGTGCCAGCAGTTCTACAGGGATAGGCGAAAAACTGTTTTTT | CASSSTGIGEKLFF
TRBJ2-1 | NA | NA | TRBV4-2 | TGTGCCAGCAGCCAAGCGGCAGGATACTATGAGCAGTTCTTC | CASSQAAGYYEQFF
TRBJ2-3 | NA | NA | TRBV7-2 | TGTGCCACCACGGGGGGCTCTAGCACAGATACGCAGTATTTT | CATTGGSSTDTQYF
TRBJ2-7 | NA | NA | TRBV7-2 | TGTGCCAGCAGCTTAGGGGGCGCGGGACAGCCCAAGAACGAGCAGTACTTC | CASSLGGAGQPKNEQYF
TRBJ2-3 | NA | TRBD2 | TRBV27 | TGTGCCAGCAGTTTAGGGTACCTAGCGGGCCTCACAGATACGCAGTATTTT | CASSLGYLAGLTDTQYF
TRBJ2-7 | once | NA | TRBV6-5 | TGTGCCAGCAGTTACTCGATGGGGGGAGAAGAGCAGTACTTC | CASSYSMGGEEQYF
TRBJ2-7 | NA | TRBD2 | TRBV5-6 | TGTGCCAGCAGCTGGGAAGCGGGACCCTACGAGCAGTACTTC | CASSWEAGPYEQYF
TRBJ1-2 | few | TRBD1 | TRBV15 | TGTGCCACCAGCAGGGCTGGACAGGGGCTTAACTATGGCTACACCTTC | CATSRAGQGLNYGYTF
TRBJ1-2 | few | NA | TRBV25-1 | TGTGCCAGCAGGGCAACTAACTATGGCTACACCTTC | CASRATNYGYTF
TRBJ2-5 | few | NA | TRBV29-1 | TGCAGCGTTGGATCTCAGCAGGCCCAGTACTTC | CSVGSQQAQYF
TRBJ1-3 | NA | NA | TRBV6-1 | TGTGCCAGCAGTGAAGGCTGGACAGAACGAAACACCATATATTTT | CASSEGWTERNTIYF
TRBJ1-1 | NA | NA | TRBV6-6 | TGTGCCAGCAGTTACGTTGGGGAGGGGACTGAAGCTTTCTTT | CASSYVGEGTEAFF
TRBJ2-3 | few | NA | TRBV27 | TGTGCCAGCAGTTTTGGTGTACCCCCAGATACGCAGTATTTT | CASSFGVPPDTQYF
TRBJ2-2 | NA | NA | TRBV4-3 | TGCGCCAGCAGCCAAAATACGGGGGCGACCGGGGAGCTGTTTTTT | CASSQNTGATGELFF
TRBJ2-5 | NA | NA | TRBV5-1 | TGCGCCAGCAGCTTGGTGCCAGATCAAGAGACCCAGTACTTC | CASSLVPDQETQYF
TRBJ2-5 | few | NA | TRBV7-2 | TGTGCCAGCAGCTCCCAGCAGGGGAGAATAGAGACCCAGTACTTC | CASSSQQGRIETQYF
TRBJ2-5 | few | NA | TRBV6-1 | TGTGCCAGCAGTGGCCGGACAGTCGGGGAGACCCAGTACTTC | CASSGRTVGETQYF
TRBJ1-6 | few | TRBD1 | TRBV2 | TGTGCCAGCAGTGATCAGGGGGCGGTGGATTCACCCCTCCACTTT | CASSDQGAVDSPLHF
TRBJ2-7 | NA | TRBD1 | TRBV27 | TGTGCCAGCAGTTCCCACCGACAGGGTCGAAAAGACGAGCAGTACTTC | CASSSHRQGRKDEQYF
TRBJ2-7 | few | TRBD1 | TRBV5-8 | TGTGCCAGCAGTACCGGGACAGGGGCCCACGAGCAGTACTTC | CASSTGTGAHEQYF
TRBJ2-5 | NA | NA | TRBV20-1 | TGCAGTGCTATAGTCGGGGAGACCCAGTACTTC | CSAIVGETQYF
TRBJ1-1 | few | TRBD1 | TRBV6-1 | TGTGCCAGCATTTGGGACAGGGCTAACACTGAAGCTTTCTTT | CASIWDRANTEAFF
TRBJ1-2 | few | NA | TRBV7-2 | TGTGCCAGCAGCTTAGATCGTCAAGGCAATGGCTACACCTTC | CASSLDRQGNGYTF
TRBJ2-7 | NA | NA | TRBV5-4 | TGTGCCAGCAGCCATGGTCAAGGTATCGCGGCCGAGCAGTACTTC | CASSHGQGIAAEQYF
TRBJ2-2 | NA | NA | TRBV30 | TGTGCCTGGAGGGCCGGGACAGCCGGGGGCGGGGAGCTGTTTTTT | CAWRAGTAGGGELFF
TRBJ1-2 | few | TRBD1 | TRBV6-1 | TGTGCCAGCCGGACAGGGGGCCCTAGAAGTGGCACCTTC | CASRTGGPRSGTF
TRBJ2-2 | NA | NA | TRBV6-1 | TGTGCCAGCCAAGACTTAGGCAACACCGGGGAGCTGTTTTTT | CASQDLGNTGELFF
TRBJ2-3 | NA | TRBD1 | TRBV29-1 | TGCAGCGGTGAGGAAGGGGGCGGTGGAGATACGCAGTATTTT | CSGEEGGGGDTQYF
TRBJ1-2 | NA | NA | TRBV4-2 | TGTGCCAGCAGCCAAGATACGGGTGCTGGCTATGGCTACACCTTC | CASSQDTGAGYGYTF
TRBJ1-5 | NA | TRBD1 | TRBV30 | TGTGCCTGGGAGGGAGGGGGCGATCAGCCCCAGCATTTT | CAWEGGGDQPQHF
TRBJ2-7 | NA | TRBD2 | TRBV7-2 | TGCGCCAGCAGCCACGAGCCACTCGGCGGGGCTAGCGGCTACGAGCAGTACTTC | CASSHEPLGGASGYEQYF
TRBJ2-5 | NA | TRBD1 | TRBV6-6 | TGTGCCAGCAGTCGACCGGGACAGGGGCAAGAGACCCAGTACTTC | CASSRPGQGQETQYF
TRBJ1-1 | few | TRBD1 | TRBV27 | TGTGCCAGCTCAAGGACAGGGGGCTTCACTGAAGCTTTCTTT | CASSRTGGFTEAFF
TRBJ2-7 | NA | NA | TRBV30 | TGTGCCTGGAGTGTTAAGGGGGGCTCCTACGAGCAGTACTTC | CAWSVKGGSYEQYF
TRBJ2-2 | NA | TRBD2 | TRBV19 | TGTGCCAGTAGGCAGCGGGGGGGCACCGGGGAGCTGTTTTTT | CASRQRGGTGELFF
TRBJ1-2 | NA | NA | TRBV28 | TGTGCCAGCAGTTTAGGCTTTTTCGGCTACACCTTC | CASSLGFFGYTF
TRBJ2-7 | NA | TRBD1 | TRBV27 | TGTGCCAGCAGTGGAAATCCGACAGGGGGCTTCTACGAGCAGTACTTC | CASSGNPTGGFYEQYF
TRBJ2-6 | NA | TRBD2 | TRBV7-8 | TGTGCCAGCAGCCCACAACCGGGACTAATCAGCTCTGGGGCCAACGTCCTGGCTTTC | CASSPQPGLISSGANVLAF
TRBJ2-1 | few | NA | TRBV5-1 | TGCGCCAGCAGCCCAAATATAGCTAGGAGCTCCTACAATGAGCAGTTCTTC | CASSPNIARSSYNEQFF